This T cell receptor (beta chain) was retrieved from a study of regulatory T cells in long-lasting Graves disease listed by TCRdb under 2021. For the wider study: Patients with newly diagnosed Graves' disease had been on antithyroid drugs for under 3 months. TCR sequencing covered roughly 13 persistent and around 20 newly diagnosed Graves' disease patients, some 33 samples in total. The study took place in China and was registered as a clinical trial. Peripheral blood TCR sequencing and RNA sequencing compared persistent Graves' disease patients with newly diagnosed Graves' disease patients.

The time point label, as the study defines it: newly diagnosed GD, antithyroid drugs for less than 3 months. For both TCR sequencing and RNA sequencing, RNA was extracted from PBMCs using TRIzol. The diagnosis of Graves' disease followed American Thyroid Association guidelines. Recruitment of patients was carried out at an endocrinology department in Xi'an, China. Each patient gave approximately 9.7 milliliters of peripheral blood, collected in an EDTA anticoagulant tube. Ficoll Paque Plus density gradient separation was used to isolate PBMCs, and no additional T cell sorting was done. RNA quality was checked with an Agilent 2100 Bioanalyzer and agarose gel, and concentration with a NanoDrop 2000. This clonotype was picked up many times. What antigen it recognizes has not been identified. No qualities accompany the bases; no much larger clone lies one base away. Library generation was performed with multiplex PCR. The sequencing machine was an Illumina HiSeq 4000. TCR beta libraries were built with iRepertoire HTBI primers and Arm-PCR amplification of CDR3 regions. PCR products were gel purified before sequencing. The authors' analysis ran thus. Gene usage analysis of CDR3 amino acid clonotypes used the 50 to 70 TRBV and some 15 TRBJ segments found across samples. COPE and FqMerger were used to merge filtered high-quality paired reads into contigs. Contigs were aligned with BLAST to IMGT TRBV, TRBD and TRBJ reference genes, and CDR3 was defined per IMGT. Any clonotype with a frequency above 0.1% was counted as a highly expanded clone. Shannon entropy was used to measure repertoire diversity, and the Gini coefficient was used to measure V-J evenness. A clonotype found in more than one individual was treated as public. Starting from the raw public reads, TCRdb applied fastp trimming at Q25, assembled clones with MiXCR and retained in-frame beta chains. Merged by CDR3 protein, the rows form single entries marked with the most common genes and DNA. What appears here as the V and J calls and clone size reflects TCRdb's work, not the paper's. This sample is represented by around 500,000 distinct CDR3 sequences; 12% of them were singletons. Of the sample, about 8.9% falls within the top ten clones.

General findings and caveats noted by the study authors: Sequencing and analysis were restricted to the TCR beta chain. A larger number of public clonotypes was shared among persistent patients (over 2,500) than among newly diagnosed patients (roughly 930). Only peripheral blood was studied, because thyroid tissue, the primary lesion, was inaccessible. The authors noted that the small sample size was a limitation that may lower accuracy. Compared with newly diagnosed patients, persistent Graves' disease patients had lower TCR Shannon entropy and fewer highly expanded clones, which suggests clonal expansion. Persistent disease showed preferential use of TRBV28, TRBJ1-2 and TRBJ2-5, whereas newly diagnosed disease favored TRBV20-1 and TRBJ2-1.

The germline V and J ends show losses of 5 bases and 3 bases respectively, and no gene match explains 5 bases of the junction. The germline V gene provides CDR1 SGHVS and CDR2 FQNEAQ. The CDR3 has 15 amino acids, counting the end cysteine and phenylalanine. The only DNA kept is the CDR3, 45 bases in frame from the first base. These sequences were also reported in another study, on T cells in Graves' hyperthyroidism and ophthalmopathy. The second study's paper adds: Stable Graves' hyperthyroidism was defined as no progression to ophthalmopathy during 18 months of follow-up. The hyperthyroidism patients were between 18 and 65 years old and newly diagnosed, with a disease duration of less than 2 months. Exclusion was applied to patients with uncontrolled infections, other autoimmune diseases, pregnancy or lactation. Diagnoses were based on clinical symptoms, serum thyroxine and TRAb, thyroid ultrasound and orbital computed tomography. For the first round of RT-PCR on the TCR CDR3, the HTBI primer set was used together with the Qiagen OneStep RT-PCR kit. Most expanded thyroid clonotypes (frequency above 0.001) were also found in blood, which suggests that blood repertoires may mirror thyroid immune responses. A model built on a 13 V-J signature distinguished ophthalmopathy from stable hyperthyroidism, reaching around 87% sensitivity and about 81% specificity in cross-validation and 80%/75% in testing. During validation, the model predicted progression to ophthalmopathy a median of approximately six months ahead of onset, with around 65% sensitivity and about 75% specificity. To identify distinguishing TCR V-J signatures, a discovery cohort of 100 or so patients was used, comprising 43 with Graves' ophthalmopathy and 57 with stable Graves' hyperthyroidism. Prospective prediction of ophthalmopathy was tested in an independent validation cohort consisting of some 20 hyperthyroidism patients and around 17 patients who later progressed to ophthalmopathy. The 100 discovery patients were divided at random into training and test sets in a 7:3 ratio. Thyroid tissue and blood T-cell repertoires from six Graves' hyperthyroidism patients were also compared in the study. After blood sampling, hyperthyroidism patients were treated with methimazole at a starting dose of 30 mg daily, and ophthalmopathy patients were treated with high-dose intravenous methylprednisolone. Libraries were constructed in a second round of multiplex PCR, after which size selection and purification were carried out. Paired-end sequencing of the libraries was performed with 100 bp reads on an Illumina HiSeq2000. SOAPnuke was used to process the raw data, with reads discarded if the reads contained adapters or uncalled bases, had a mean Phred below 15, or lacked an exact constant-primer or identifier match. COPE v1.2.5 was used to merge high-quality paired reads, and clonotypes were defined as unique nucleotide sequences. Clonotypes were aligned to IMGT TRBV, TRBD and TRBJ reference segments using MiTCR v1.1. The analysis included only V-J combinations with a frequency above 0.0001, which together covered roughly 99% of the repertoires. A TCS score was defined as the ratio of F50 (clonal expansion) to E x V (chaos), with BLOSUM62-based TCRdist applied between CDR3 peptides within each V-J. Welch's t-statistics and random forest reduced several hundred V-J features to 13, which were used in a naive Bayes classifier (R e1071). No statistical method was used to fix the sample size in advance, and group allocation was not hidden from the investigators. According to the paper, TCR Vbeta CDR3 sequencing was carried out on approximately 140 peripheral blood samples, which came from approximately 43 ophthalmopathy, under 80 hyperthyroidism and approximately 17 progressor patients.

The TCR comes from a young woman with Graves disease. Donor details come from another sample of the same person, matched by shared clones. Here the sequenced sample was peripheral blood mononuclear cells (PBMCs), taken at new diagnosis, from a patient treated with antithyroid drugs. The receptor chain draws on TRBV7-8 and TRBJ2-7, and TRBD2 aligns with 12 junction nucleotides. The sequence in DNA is TGTGCCAGCAGCCAGAGACTAGCGGGGGACTACGAGCAGTACTTC. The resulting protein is CASSQRLAGDYEQYF.